Listed here is a single T cell receptor beta chain. Its antigen is not known. Germline values: CDR1 SGHAT, CDR2 FQDESV (reference sequence). This CDR3 region has 14 residues. The data were produced by immunoSEQ multiplex PCR, yet TCRdb's version contains in-frame clones alone and is incomplete. Among 50,000 or so clones listed, roughly 93% were seen once. These data come from a study of graft-versus-host responses after intestinal transplantation. Study-level results: Researchers found peak circulating GvH clone levels linked to early post-transplant HvG declines. GvH clones occurred in recipient marrow; some first appeared in ileum or blood.

The specimen was PBMCs, collected 786 days after a first intestinal transplant, on the day of a second. The chain uses TRBV11-1 and TRBJ2-5; possibly TRBD1 for D (6 bases). The DNA end favors TRBJ2-7, so the J call may be wrong. The receptor was isolated from a human patient who received an intestinal transplant, so some T cells may come from the graft donor. CDR3 sequence reads: CASSLRAGDDEQYF. Here the CDR3 DNA reads TGTGCCAGCAGCTTACGAGCAGGGGACGACGAGCAGTACTTC.